The following is a T cell receptor beta chain sequence with its context. The data originate from a study of PD-1 blockade in classical Hodgkin lymphoma. Assay used: immunoSEQ multiplex PCR; TCRdb lists only in-frame clones, some missing. Among roughly 20,000 clones listed, 85% to 90% were seen once. Specified time point: cycle 4 day 1 (C4D1), after six to seven weeks of nivolumab. Every patient relapsed after autologous stem cell transplantation, and brentuximab vedotin exposure varied. Germline-derived CDR1 and CDR2 are LGHNA and YNFKEQ. The V gene end was trimmed by 0 bases and the J gene end by 9 bases; junction bases not matched to a gene: 7. The CDR3 runs to 16 residues.

The receptor's source is a human donor with classical Hodgkin lymphoma. The sample in question was peripheral blood mononuclear cells (PBMCs), obtained before the fourth cycle of nivolumab. The J gene is TRBJ2-1, the V gene TRBV4-2; 11 nucleotides align to TRBD2. In DNA form, the CDR3 reads TGTGCCAGCAGCCAAGATTTGACTAGCGGGGTTGTTGAGCAGTTCTTC. This gives the protein CASSQDLTSGVVEQFF.